The present TCR beta chain was sequenced within a study of OX40 agonist ivuxolimab in advanced cancers. About the study: Patients treated during dose escalation were battling hepatocellular carcinoma, melanoma, renal cell or head and neck cancer. General study points: Low normalized T-cell clonal expansion also characterized some of the nonresponders.

Germline values: CDR1 MNHEY, CDR2 SMNVEV (reference sequence). This CDR3 contains 15 residues. Germline trimming cut 4 bases from V and 4 bases from J; bases unmatched to any gene: 5. Turning to this clone: What it binds is unknown. Other DNA sequences in the sample encode the same CDR3.

The repertoire was sequenced with immunoSEQ multiplex PCR; TCRdb's copy has only in-frame clones and lacks some. The sample records some 90,000 clones, under 95% being singletons. V and J are TRBV27 and TRBJ2-1; 9 bases line up with TRBD2. Sequencing was performed on CD4+ or CD8+ T cells sorted from blood, taken in a trial of the OX40 agonist ivuxolimab. The TCR comes from an adult with an advanced solid tumor such as melanoma, head and neck, liver or kidney cancer. This CDR3 is CASSSAGGGYNEQFF. The CDR3 region has the DNA TGTGCCAGCAGTTCAGCGGGAGGTGGGTACAATGAGCAGTTCTTC.